The clone carrying this TCR beta chain was recorded a few times. Its antigen is undetermined. TCRdb redid the calling of the RT-PCR reads with MiXCR, one entry per CDR3 protein. The repertoire consists of about 780,000 distinct CDR3 sequences, with around 18% occurring once and the leading ten covering about a tenth. The sample belongs to a study of response to subunit inactivated influenza vaccine. Study results and caveats: T cells newly recruited by each seasonal influenza vaccination are few, the authors suggested.

The CDR3 is 15 residues long. J was trimmed by 3 bases and V by 4 bases; bases with no gene match: 8. Germline V CDR1 and CDR2: LGHNA, YSLEER. The V gene is TRBV4-3, the J gene TRBJ2-7, with TRBD1 identical over 8 bases. Specimen: PBMCs from blood, collected 5 to 6 days after vaccination. The source of this sequence is a middle-aged man who received an inactivated influenza vaccine. The CDR3 DNA reads as TGCGCCAGCAGCCGAGAGACAGGGGTTGGCTACGAGCAGTACTTC. It specifies CASSRETGVGYEQYF.